The present T cell receptor (beta chain) was sequenced within a study of blood T cell repertoires in COVID-19. About the research overall: T cells, B-cell-depleted T cells, or PBMCs provided the cDNA or gDNA that served as material.

The data were produced by immunoSEQ multiplex PCR, yet TCRdb's version contains in-frame clones alone and is incomplete. The data show roughly 66,000 clones, about nine tenths seen once. The V gene lost 2 bases and the J gene lost 0 bases, with 16 bases spanning the gap. Germline CDR1 reads ENHRY; CDR2 reads SYGVKD. The CDR3 spans 17 residues. The receptor was derived from a human donor in a cohort sampled during active COVID-19. The specimen was peripheral blood. This chain joins TRBV10-3 and TRBJ1-1, with D maybe TRBD1 (6 bases). DNA of the CDR3: TGTGCCATCAGTGAGCCGGGATACAGGGTGTTGAACACTGAAGCTTTCTTT. Its translation is CAISEPGYRVLNTEAFF.